The clone carrying this T cell receptor beta chain was detected only a few times. TRAV and TRBV primers primed cDNA for both TCRalpha and TCRbeta. TCRs were amplified for about 18 PCR cycles with a constant-region primer and V-primer adapter. TCRdb re-derived calls from the reads in MiXCR, one entry per CDR3 protein. The sample yields tens of thousands of distinct CDR3 sequences, roughly 9% seen once. The source of the sample is a study of low-dose radiotherapy and immunotherapy resistance in tumors. Study background: The fractionation for Cohort 1 was 0.5 Gy per fraction every 2 weeks, totaling 6.5 Gy. The authors gave intravenous cyclophosphamide 200 mg/m2 every two weeks, one day before radiation and immunotherapy.

Time point given: before trial treatment. The study gave donors nivolumab, ipilimumab, aspirin, low-dose cyclophosphamide and low-dose radiotherapy. Patients deemed eligible presented with advanced solid tumors lacking tumor-infiltrating lymphocytes. Trimming pared 6 bases from V and 4 bases from J, leaving 23 bases between. From germline, CDR1 is MDHEN and CDR2 SYDVKM. There are 17 residues in the CDR3. The receptor comes from a male donor with prostate cancer. The gene calls are TRBV28 and TRBJ2-3; D remains ambiguous. The sequencing used PBMCs, collected before treatment. The CDR3 region is CASRPPPASEKADTQYF. The DNA for the CDR3 is TGTGCCAGCAGGCCCCCCCCGGCATCGGAAAAGGCAGATACGCAGTATTTT.